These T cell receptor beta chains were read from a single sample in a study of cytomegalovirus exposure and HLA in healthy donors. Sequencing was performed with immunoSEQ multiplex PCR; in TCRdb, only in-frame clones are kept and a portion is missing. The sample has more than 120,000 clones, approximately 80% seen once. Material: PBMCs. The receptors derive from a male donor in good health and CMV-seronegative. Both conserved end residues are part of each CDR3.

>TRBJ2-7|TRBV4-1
CASSQVWDRAYEQYF
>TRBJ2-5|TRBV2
CASSERTSRQETQYF
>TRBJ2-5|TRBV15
CATSRDAGQGAGETQYF
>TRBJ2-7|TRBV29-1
CSVEASGYPYYEQYF
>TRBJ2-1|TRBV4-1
CASSPLPGDYYNEQFF
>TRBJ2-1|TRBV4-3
CASSQGLGGRDNEQLF
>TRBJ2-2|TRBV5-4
CASSLSLGATGELFF
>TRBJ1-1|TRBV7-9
CASTPVINTEAFF
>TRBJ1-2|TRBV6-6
CASSYSQRDIGGYTF
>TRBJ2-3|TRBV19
CASSMATSGGDTQYF
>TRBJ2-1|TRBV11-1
CASSLKGLAVYNEQFF
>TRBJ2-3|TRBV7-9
CASSLTGTDTQYF
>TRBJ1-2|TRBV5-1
CASSETGTGGYYGYTF
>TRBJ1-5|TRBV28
CASSWGGSQPQHF
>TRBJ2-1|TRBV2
CASSEPGLAGVYEQFF
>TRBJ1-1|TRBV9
CASSDRTGKDTEAFF
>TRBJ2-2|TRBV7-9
CASSNGDRGGTGELFF
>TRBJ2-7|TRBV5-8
CASSSGTSFEFGEQYF
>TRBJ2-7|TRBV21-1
CASSKALFSGVYEQYF
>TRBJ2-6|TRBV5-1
CASRAGAGANVLTF
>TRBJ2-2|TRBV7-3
CASGGNTGELFF
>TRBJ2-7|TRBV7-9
CASSLVILAGFGEQYF
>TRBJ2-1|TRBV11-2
CASSLDRGVNEQFF
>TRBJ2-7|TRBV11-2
CASSLDPQVTYEQYF
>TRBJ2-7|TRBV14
CASSNAVGSYEQYF
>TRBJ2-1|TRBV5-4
CASSSGGWISSYNEQFF
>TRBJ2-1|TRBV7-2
CASSLRMSEQFF
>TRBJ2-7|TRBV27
CASSLSPGDLSYEQYF
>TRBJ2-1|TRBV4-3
CASSQDRGGSNEQFF
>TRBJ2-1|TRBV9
CASGETREGEQFF
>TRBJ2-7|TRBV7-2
CASSSQGLAGREQYF
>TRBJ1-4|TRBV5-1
CASSLGRVRDNEKLFF
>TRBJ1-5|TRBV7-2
CASSYSGGNQPQHF
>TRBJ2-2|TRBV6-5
CASSSGQKIGELFF
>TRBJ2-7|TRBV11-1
CASSLFGTRGSYEQYF
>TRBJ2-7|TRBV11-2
CASSYRLGHLYEQYF
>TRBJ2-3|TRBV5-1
CASSLGTTGGDTQYF
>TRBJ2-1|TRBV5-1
CASSLVGGSGFNEQFF
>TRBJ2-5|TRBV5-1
CASSLAGWASGSRETQYF
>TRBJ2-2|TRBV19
CASKAEAGELFF
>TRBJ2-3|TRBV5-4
CASSLEGLAGVATDTQYF
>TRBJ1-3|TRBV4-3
CASSQDPHEASGNTIYF
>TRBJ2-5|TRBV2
CASTWGGFETQYF